The rows below give T cell receptor beta chains drawn from one sample of a study of blood T cell repertoires in COVID-19. Profiled with immunoSEQ multiplex PCR; TCRdb holds only in-frame clones, not every one. In the table there are about 140,000 clones, 80% to 90% of which are singletons. Sequencing was carried out using peripheral blood. The receptors were sampled from a woman between 35 and 50 years old with acute or convalescent COVID-19. Each CDR3 is given with its conserved first and last residue. D genes are given only for firm matches.

D gene,J gene,V gene,CDR3 protein,CDR3 DNA
TRBD1,TRBJ2-7,TRBV5-4,CASRTFGQGLYEQYF,TGTGCCAGCAGGACCTTCGGACAGGGGCTGTACGAGCAGTACTTC
TRBD2,TRBJ2-1,TRBV9,CASSVGGPGTSGRASYNEQFF,TGTGCCAGCAGCGTAGGGGGGCCCGGGACTAGCGGGAGGGCCTCCTACAATGAGCAGTTCTTC
TRBD1,TRBJ1-3,TRBV6-2/TRBV6-3,CASSLRDRIIGNTIYF,TGTGCCAGCAGCCTCCGGGACAGGATTATTGGAAACACCATATATTTT
TRBD2,TRBJ2-3,TRBV20-1,CSASWREVGDTQYF,TGCAGTGCTAGTTGGCGGGAGGTTGGAGATACGCAGTATTTT
-,TRBJ2-1,TRBV19,CASSIGLVSDEQFF,TGTGCCAGTAGTATAGGACTAGTCAGCGATGAGCAGTTCTTC
-,TRBJ2-5,TRBV9,CASSSGGETQYF,TGTGCCAGCAGTTCCGGCGGGGAGACCCAGTACTTC
-,TRBJ2-7,TRBV10-3,CAISPGTPYEQYF,TGTGCCATCAGCCCCGGGACACCCTACGAGCAGTACTTC
-,TRBJ2-2,TRBV4-3,CASSQGDTPNTGELFF,TGCGCCAGCAGCCAAGGAGACACTCCGAACACCGGGGAGCTGTTTTTT
-,TRBJ1-6,TRBV7-2,CASKPREAYVDSPLHF,TGTGCCAGCAAACCTCGCGAAGCATATGTAGATTCACCCCTCCACTTT
-,TRBJ1-1,TRBV28,CASSAAGYAVNTEAFF,TGTGCCAGCAGTGCGGCAGGGTACGCGGTGAACACTGAAGCTTTCTTT